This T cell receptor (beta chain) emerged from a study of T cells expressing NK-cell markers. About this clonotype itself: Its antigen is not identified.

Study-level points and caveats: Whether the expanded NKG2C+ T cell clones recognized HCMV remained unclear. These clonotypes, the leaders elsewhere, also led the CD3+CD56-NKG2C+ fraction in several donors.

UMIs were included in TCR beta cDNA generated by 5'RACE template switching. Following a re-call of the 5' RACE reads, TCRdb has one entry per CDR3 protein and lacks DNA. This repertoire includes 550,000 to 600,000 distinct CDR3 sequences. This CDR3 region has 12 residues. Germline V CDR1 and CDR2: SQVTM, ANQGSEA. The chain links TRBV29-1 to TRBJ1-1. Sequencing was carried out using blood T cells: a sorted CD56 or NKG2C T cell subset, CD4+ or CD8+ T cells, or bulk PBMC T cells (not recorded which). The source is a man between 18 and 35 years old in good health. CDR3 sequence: CSVAGPSTEAFF.